One sample yielded the 10 T cell receptor beta chains listed below, sequenced in a study of blood T cells in healthy people across ages. A second 7 to 11 cycle PCR used barcoded and J-beta primers. TCRdb used MiXCR to reprocess the 5' RACE reads, holding one entry per CDR3 protein. The sample has 600,000 to 1,000,000 distinct CDR3 sequences, roughly 25% seen once; the top ten hold 3.7%. Another study also made use of these data, one on T cells of mothers and their children.

The sequencing input was blood. The receptors derive from a boy aged 5-17 years in good health.

In its sample, this clonotype was seen a few times. V gene TRBV11-3 combines with J gene TRBJ2-5; 9 bases are a match to TRBD2. The J call is uncertain, as TRBJ2-1 better fits the DNA end. The CDR3 covers 17 residues. The V gene's germline CDR1 is SGHNT and CDR2 YENEEA. DNA of the CDR3: TGTGCCAGCAGCTCCTCGCGGGCTAGCGGGATCTACAATGAGCAGTTCTTC. The encoded protein is CASSSSRASGIYNEQFF.

The chain uses TRBV28 and TRBJ2-1, with D possibly called TRBD1 or TRBD2 (5 bases each). Germline CDR1 reads MDHEN; CDR2 reads SYDVKM. The CDR3 covers 13 residues. Trimming took 11 bases from V and 10 from J, leaving 21 bases between them. The CDR3: CASTGPRAQEQFF. In DNA, the CDR3 is TGTGCCTCGACGGGGCCAAGGGCTCAGGAGCAGTTCTTC.

This clonotype was seen more than once but under ten times. J is TRBJ2-1 and V is TRBV11-2; D unresolved. The CDR3 spans 15 residues. V dropped 5 bases and J dropped 0 bases, with 11 bases sitting between them. Germline lookup yields CDR1 SGHAT and CDR2 FQNNGV. The CDR3 reads CASSQLPGSYNEQFF. As DNA, the CDR3 is TGTGCCAGCAGCCAGCTTCCGGGCTCCTACAATGAGCAGTTCTTC.

This chain uses TRBV6-9 with TRBJ2-5, with D hard to call. The tail of the sequence fits TRBJ2-7 better, so the J call may be wrong. Germline assignment: CDR1 MNHGY and CDR2 SVAAGI. The CDR3 is 15 amino acids. CDR3 DNA sequence: TGTGCCAGCTTCCGCCCCAGCACCTTCTCCTACGAGCAGTACTTC. Translation: CASFRPSTFSYEQYF.

V is TRBV6-1 and J is TRBJ1-1, with D hard to call. V was trimmed by 1 base and J by 4 bases, leaving 4 bases between them. Germline loops: CDR1 MNHNS, CDR2 SASEGT. The CDR3 has 12 amino acids. The DNA for the CDR3 is TGTGCCAGCAGTGAAGACAGCACTGAAGCTTTCTTT. It yields the protein CASSEDSTEAFF.

The V and J genes are TRBV2 and TRBJ1-2; TRBD1 might be the D (5 bases). Per the germline V gene, CDR1 is SNHLY and CDR2 is FYNNEI. The CDR3 is made up of 12 amino acids. Trimming removed 8 bases from V and 4 bases from J, with 11 bases in between. CDR3 protein: CASGGGAYGYTF. The CDR3 DNA sequence: TGTGCCAGCGGGGGGGGTGCCTATGGCTACACCTTC. Using reference TRBV2 and TRBJ1-2 for the parts outside the CDR3, the full variable domain is EPEVTQTPSHQVTQMGQEVILRCVPISNHLYFYWYRQILGQKVEFLVSFYNNEISEKSEIFDDQFSVERPDGSNFTLKIRSTKLEDSAMYFCASGGGAYGYTFGSGTRLTVV.

There are a few counts of this clonotype. This chain joins TRBV10-3 and TRBJ2-7; D may be TRBD1 or TRBD2 (6 bases each). Germline loops: CDR1 ENHRY, CDR2 SYGVKD. V dropped 0 bases and J dropped 3 bases, with 9 bases sitting between them. CDR3 length: 14 amino acids. The DNA of the CDR3 is TGTGCCATCAGTGAGTCTGGAGGGGGCTACGAGCAGTACTTC. Its translation is CAISESGGGYEQYF.

The chain carries TRBV19 and TRBJ2-1; D gene unclear. The CDR3 extends over 16 amino acids. Trimming shortened V by 2 bases and J by 1 base, and 12 bases separated the two germline ends. Germline V gives CDR1 LNHDA, CDR2 SQIVND (reference sequence). Here the CDR3 reads CASSIPSAVSYNEQFF. In nucleotides, the CDR3 is TGTGCCAGTAGTATACCCTCGGCGGTTTCCTACAATGAGCAGTTCTTC.

The rearrangement joins TRBV4-1 to TRBJ2-7; 7 bases fit TRBD2. CDR3 length: 16 residues. J gave up 3 bases and V 1 base, and 9 bases lay outside the gene matches. Germline V gives CDR1 MGHRA, CDR2 YSYEKL. CDR3 sequence: CASSQVAGVTNYEQYF. For the CDR3, the DNA is TGCGCCAGCAGCCAAGTGGCGGGGGTTACCAACTACGAGCAGTACTTC.

The chain joins TRBV5-6 to TRBJ2-1; the D gene is possibly TRBD2 (6 bases). CDR3 length equals 15 residues. Germline-derived CDR1 and CDR2 are SGHDT and YYEEEE. Trimming removed 2 bases at V and 4 bases at J, with 13 bases between. In DNA, the CDR3 is TGTGCCAGCAGCTTTGTGGGAGGAGGTTACAATGAGCAGTTCTTC. It encodes CASSFVGGGYNEQFF.